These 26 T cell receptor beta chains were sequenced from one sample in a study of blood T cell repertoires in COVID-19. Libraries were prepared by immunoSEQ multiplex PCR; TCRdb keeps only in-frame clonotypes and omits some of them. The sample carries 650,000 to 800,000 clones, about 90% recorded once. Material for sequencing was peripheral blood. These receptors were collected from a young woman with acute or convalescent COVID-19.

This sequence joins TRBV28 and TRBJ1-4, with D perhaps matching TRBD1 (6 bases). V lost 2 bases and J 6 bases, leaving 13 bases between the germline ends. Germline V gene lookup returns CDR1 MDHEN and CDR2 SYDVKM. This CDR3 region has 15 residues. DNA for the CDR3: TGTGCCAGCAGTTTACTAGGGGGAGAAGATGAAAAACTGTTTTTT. Translation: CASSLLGGEDEKLFF.

The chain couples TRBV3-1 (or the pseudogene TRBV3-2) to TRBJ1-5, with TRBD1 identical over 7 bases. The V and J ends lost 4 bases and 4 bases, in that order; junction bases with no gene match: 4. CDR1 LGHDT and CDR2 YNNKEL come from the germline V gene (reference sequence). The CDR3 runs to 14 residues. Here the CDR3 reads CASSRTGDNQPQHF. CDR3 sequence (DNA): TGTGCCAGCAGCCGAACAGGGGATAATCAGCCCCAGCATTTT.

The CDR3 region has the DNA TGTGCCAGTAGTATAGGCCCAGCGGGTAAACAAGAGACCCAGTACTTC. Protein sequence: CASSIGPAGKQETQYF. This chain connects TRBV19 to TRBJ2-5; a possible D gene is TRBD2 (6 bases). V lost 1 base and J lost 2, with 14 bases in between. This CDR3 is 16 amino acids long. Germline-derived CDR1 and CDR2 are LNHDA and SQIVND (reference sequence). Full variable domain (missing parts from reference TRBV19 and TRBJ2-5): DGGITQSPKYLFRKEGQNVTLSCEQNLNHDAMYWYRQDPGQGLRLIYYSQIVNDFQKGDIAEGYSVSREKKESFPLTVTSAQKNPTAFYLCASSIGPAGKQETQYFGPGTRLLVL.

This chain uses TRBV18 with TRBJ1-2; TRBD1 aligns across 7 bases. Germline lookup yields CDR1 KGHSH and CDR2 LQKENI. The CDR3 spans 13 residues. V lost 6 bases, J lost 5 bases, and 6 bases stayed unmatched. The DNA of the CDR3 is TGTGCCAGCTCGCCCGACAGGGAGTATGGCTACACCTTC. Amino acid sequence: CASSPDREYGYTF.

The chain recombines TRBV24-1 with TRBJ2-4; possibly TRBD1 for D (6 bases). V was shortened by 1 base and J by 3 bases, with 9 bases between the two germline ends. The germline gives CDR1 KGHDR, CDR2 SFDVKD. This CDR3 is built from 15 residues. The CDR3 bases are TGTGCCACCAGTGATTTTTCGACAGGCAAAAACATTCAGTACTTC. It codes for CATSDFSTGKNIQYF.

The chain links TRBV9 to TRBJ1-2, with a tentative D call TRBD1 (5 bases). Germline V gene lookup returns CDR1 SGDLS and CDR2 YYNGEE. The CDR3 contains 12 residues. V lost 7 bases to trimming and J lost 8 bases, with 15 bases between them. CDR3 in amino acids: CASWGLRGGYTF. The CDR3 nucleotides read TGTGCCAGCTGGGGCCTCCGGGGGGGCTACACCTTC.

The chain is built from TRBV28 and TRBJ1-2; no clear D gene. The CDR3 length is 12 residues. The V and J ends lost 7 bases and 8 bases respectively, with 14 bases between them. The germline V gene has CDR1 MDHEN and CDR2 SYDVKM. CDR3: CASTQQALGYTF. Written as DNA, the CDR3 is TGTGCCAGCACACAGCAAGCCCTGGGCTACACCTTC.

V usage is TRBV7-8 and J usage is TRBJ1-1; D unresolved. Per germline, CDR1 SGHVS and CDR2 FQNEAQ. Trimming took off 7 bases at V and 1 base at J, with 16 bases between the two ends. The CDR3 has 15 residues. DNA of the CDR3: TGTGCCAGCACCCCAGGTCCTTTTAAGAACACTGAAGCTTTCTTT. It codes for CASTPGPFKNTEAFF.

V and J are TRBV29-1 and TRBJ1-2; unclear D gene. The V and J ends lost 8 bases and 7 bases respectively, with 17 bases between them. The CDR3 totals 12 residues. Germline V gene data show CDR1 as SQVTM and CDR2 as ANQGSEA. The CDR3 is CSSTELVGGYTF. The CDR3 DNA reads TGCAGCTCCACCGAGCTAGTTGGTGGCTACACCTTC. The entire variable domain, with the rest obtained from reference TRBV29-1 and TRBJ1-2, is as follows: SAVISQKPSRDICQRGTSLTIQCQVDSQVTMMFWYRQQPGQSLTLIATANQGSEATYESGFVIDKFPISRPNLTFSTLTVSNMSPEDSSIYLCSSTELVGGYTFGSGTRLTVV.

This clone was seen a single time. A read error may account for a junction end that differs from germline. The gene calls are TRBV4-3 and TRBJ2-7; TRBD1 matches 7 bases. Per the germline V gene, CDR1 is LGHNA and CDR2 is YSLEER. The CDR3 length is 13 residues. The CDR3 protein is CASSPRTSGTVLF. CDR3 bases: TGCGCCAGCAGCCCCAGAACTTCCGGGACAGTTCTTTTC.

This clone was observed once. Additional DNA sequences in this sample encode the identical CDR3. The chain is built from TRBV6-6 and TRBJ1-2; D is ambiguous. The germline CDR1 and CDR2 sequences are MNHNY and SVGAGI (reference sequence). The length of the CDR3 is 11 residues. V dropped 2 bases and J dropped 8 bases, with 6 bases sitting between them. The CDR3 DNA is TGTGCCAGCAGTTACGGGGAGGGCTACACCTTC. It encodes CASSYGEGYTF.

This chain joins TRBV29-1 and TRBJ1-2, with D perhaps matching TRBD1 (6 bases). Trimming removed 7 bases at V and 4 bases at J, with 16 bases between. The germline gives CDR1 SQVTM, CDR2 ANQGSEA. CDR3 size: 13 residues. The CDR3 protein is CSAKLTGSYGYTF. CDR3 DNA: TGCAGCGCGAAATTGACAGGCTCCTATGGCTACACCTTC.

The V gene is TRBV29-1, the J gene TRBJ2-7; D is perhaps TRBD1 (5 bases). The CDR3 loop spans 12 amino acids. Germline V lookup: CDR1 SQVTM, CDR2 ANQGSEA. Trimming removed 7 bases from V and 3 bases from J, with 13 bases in between. The CDR3 DNA sequence: TGCAGCGCCGCAGGGTTCGGCTACGAGCAGTACTTC. Translating gives CSAAGFGYEQYF.

The chain combines TRBV24-1 with TRBJ1-5, with 7 positions matching TRBD1. CDR3 length: 14 amino acids. Germline V gene sequence: CDR1 KGHDR, CDR2 SFDVKD. The junction had 9 bases not matched to a gene; V was cut back by 9 bases and J by 5 bases. CDR3 coding DNA: TGTGCCACCCATGAGGACAGGAGCCATCAGCCCCAGCATTTT. It specifies CATHEDRSHQPQHF.

This clone was recorded once. The chain couples TRBV19 to TRBJ1-5; 12 bases agree with TRBD1. Germline CDR1 LNHDA, CDR2 SQIVND (reference sequence). V shed 6 bases and J 2 bases; nucleotides not matched to a gene: 11. The CDR3 has 18 residues. CDR3 amino acids: CASRSGTGGAKGNQPQHF. In DNA form, the CDR3 reads TGTGCCAGTAGATCCGGGACAGGGGGCGCGAAGGGCAATCAGCCCCAGCATTTT.

The chain has TRBV11-2 and TRBJ1-5; 9 nucleotides align to TRBD1. Germline loops: CDR1 SGHAT, CDR2 FQNNGV. J lost 1 base, V lost 5 bases, and 3 bases had no gene match. This CDR3 is 15 amino acids long. CDR3 residues: CASSTDRGSNQPQHF. The CDR3 coding sequence is TGTGCCAGCAGCACGGACAGGGGAAGCAATCAGCCCCAGCATTTT.

The gene calls are TRBV27 and TRBJ1-5, with 8 bases matching TRBD1. Germline V gene lookup returns CDR1 MNHEY and CDR2 SMNVEV (reference sequence). Trimming removed 4 bases from V and 2 bases from J; junction bases left unmatched: 1. This CDR3 region has 14 residues. The CDR3 coding sequence is TGTGCCAGCAGTTCGACAGGGGGCAATCAGCCCCAGCATTTT. It specifies CASSSTGGNQPQHF.

This clone was found once. The V gene is TRBV12-5, the J gene TRBJ1-3; D remains unclear. Germline CDR1 is LGHNT and CDR2 is FRNRAP. The CDR3 sequence is 17 residues long. Trimming pared 6 bases from V and 2 bases from J, leaving 20 bases between. CDR3 region: CASGRRLEWTTGNTIYF. For the CDR3, the DNA is TGTGCTAGTGGGAGGAGGTTGGAGTGGACTACTGGAAACACCATATATTTT. The full variable domain, with the rest looked up from reference TRBV12-5 and TRBJ1-3, is DARVTQTPRHKVTEMGQEVTMRCQPILGHNTVFWYRQTMMQGLELLAYFRNRAPLDDSGMPKDRFSAEMPDATLATLKIQPSEPRDSAVYFCASGRRLEWTTGNTIYFGEGSWLTVV.

This chain connects TRBV4-3 to TRBJ1-4; maybe TRBD1 (6 bases). The CDR3 runs to 15 residues. CDR1 and CDR2 (germline): LGHNA, YSLEER. V was pared by 0 bases and J by 2 bases, with 7 bases between. Here the CDR3 DNA reads TGCGCCAGCAGCCAAGACAGGGGCACTAATGAAAAACTGTTTTTT. It specifies CASSQDRGTNEKLFF.

The chain employs TRBV7-2 and TRBJ2-2; weak D call: TRBD2 (6 bases). The CDR3 has 14 amino acids. The germline V gene has CDR1 SGHTA and CDR2 FQGNSA. Trimming left V 4 bases short and J 7 bases short, with 13 bases between. This chain's CDR3 is CASSSVGGGGELFF. The CDR3 nucleotides read TGTGCCAGCAGCTCCGTGGGGGGAGGCGGGGAGCTGTTTTTT. Full variable domain (outside the CDR3, taken from reference TRBV7-2 and TRBJ2-2): GAGVSQSPSNKVTEKGKDVELRCDPISGHTALYWYRQSLGQGLEFLIYFQGNSAPDKSGLPSDRFSAERTGGSVSTLTIQRTQQEDSAVYLCASSSVGGGGELFFGEGSRLTVL.

The CDR3 nucleotides read TGTGCCAGCAGCCGGAACAGGGGGCAAGAGACCCAGTACTTC. The encoded protein is CASSRNRGQETQYF. The chain uses TRBV5-4 and TRBJ2-5; 8 bases agree with TRBD1. The CDR3 spans 14 residues. Germline V lookup: CDR1 SGHNT, CDR2 YYREEE (reference sequence). Trimming at V came to 4 bases and at J to 2 bases, leaving 4 bases not matched to a gene.

The rearrangement joins TRBV30 to TRBJ1-2; the match to TRBD1 covers 9 bases. V was pared by 1 base and J by 5 bases, with 2 bases of the junction left unmatched. The CDR3 runs to 13 residues. CDR1 is GTSNPN and CDR2 is SVGIG in the germline V gene (reference sequence). CDR3 nucleotide sequence: TGTGCCTGGAGTGACGGGACAGGGTATGGCTACACCTTC. Protein: CAWSDGTGYGYTF. Full variable domain (missing parts from reference TRBV30 and TRBJ1-2): SQTIHQWPATLVQPVGSPLSLECTVEGTSNPNLYWYRQAAGRGLQLLFYSVGIGQISSEVPQNLSASRPQDRQFILSSKKLLLSDSGFYLCAWSDGTGYGYTFGSGTRLTVV.

This clone is a singleton in its sample. The rearrangement uses TRBV6-1 and TRBJ2-3; TRBD1 is a possible D gene (6 bases). Germline-derived CDR1 and CDR2 are MNHNS and SASEGT. The CDR3 has 15 amino acids. The V end was cut by 3 bases, the J end by 6 bases, with 16 bases between. CDR3 sequence (DNA): TGTGCCAGCAGTGAGGGTCCAGGGGCAGTGGATACGCAGTATTTT. Residues: CASSEGPGAVDTQYF.

The J gene is TRBJ1-1, the V gene TRBV30; D may be TRBD1 (6 bases). V was trimmed by 3 bases and J by 0 bases, leaving 8 bases between them. The length of the CDR3 is 13 residues. Germline CDR1 and CDR2: GTSNPN and SVGIG (reference sequence). The CDR3, as DNA: TGTGCCTGGAGGGGGGCTCTGAACACTGAAGCTTTCTTT. This translates into CAWRGALNTEAFF.

The chain is built from TRBV12-5 and TRBJ1-1; D may be TRBD1 (5 bases). CDR3 size: 16 residues. Germline CDR1 and CDR2: LGHNT and FRNRAP. V was clipped by 4 bases and J by 3 bases, with 18 bases between them. Written as DNA, the CDR3 is TGTGCTAGTGGTTCAACTGGCTGGGGGGGGGACACTGAAGCTTTCTTT. The encoded protein is CASGSTGWGGDTEAFF.

The chain joins TRBV18 to TRBJ1-5; maybe TRBD1 (6 bases). The CDR3 has 15 residues. Germline lookup yields CDR1 KGHSH and CDR2 LQKENI. V was trimmed by 6 bases and J by 2 bases, leaving 14 bases between them. The CDR3 loop reads CASSQPGQRNQPQHF. DNA for the CDR3: TGTGCCAGCTCCCAGCCCGGACAGCGCAATCAGCCCCAGCATTTT.